This entry lists 12 T cell receptor beta chains sequenced from one sample in a study of response to subunit inactivated influenza vaccine. TCRdb re-analysed the RT-PCR reads in MiXCR, keeping a single row per CDR3 protein. The sample holds about 650,000 distinct CDR3 sequences, 15% to 18% seen once. The sequences come from PBMCs from blood, collected 12 days after vaccination. All receptors come from a man between 50 and 59 years old who received an inactivated influenza vaccine.

Notes on this clonotype: The germline gene is not matched at one end of the junction; a read error may be the cause. J is TRBJ2-3 and V is TRBV20-1, with 7 bases fitting TRBD2. CDR1 and CDR2 from the germline V gene are DFQATT and SNEGSKA (reference sequence). The CDR3 consists of 16 residues. For the CDR3, the DNA is TGCTGTGCTAGTAGAAGAACGGGACTAAAACAAGATACGCAGTATTTT. The encoded protein is CCASRRTGLKQDTQYF.

This clonotype was found a few times. The chain carries TRBV7-2 and TRBJ2-5; 7 bases line up with TRBD2. The junction had 11 bases not matched to a gene; V was cut back by 5 bases and J by 5 bases. The CDR3 is made up of 15 amino acids. Germline V CDR1 and CDR2: SGHTA, FQGNSA. CDR3 sequence: CASSATSDPWETQYF. The CDR3 DNA is TGTGCCAGCAGCGCAACTAGCGACCCATGGGAGACCCAGTACTTC.

The chain uses TRBV28 and TRBJ2-3; D is perhaps TRBD1 or TRBD2 (5 bases each). The V gene lost 6 bases and the J gene lost 2 bases, with 18 bases spanning the gap. The CDR3 contains 16 residues. The germline CDR1 and CDR2 sequences are MDHEN and SYDVKM. The CDR3 here is CASSSGQLLVTDTQYF. CDR3 DNA sequence: TGTGCCAGCAGCTCGGGGCAGCTCCTAGTCACAGATACGCAGTATTTT.

This clonotype was detected only a few times. V usage is TRBV7-9 and J usage is TRBJ2-3, with D unresolved. Germline V gene data show CDR1 as SEHNR and CDR2 as FQNEAQ (reference sequence). Between the trimmed V and J ends, which lost 5 bases and 6 bases, there was a span of 15 bases. The CDR3 contains 14 residues. In nucleotides, the CDR3 is TGTGCCAGCAGCCTTCCAACACCCAGGGATACGCAGTATTTT. This gives the protein CASSLPTPRDTQYF.

The V gene is TRBV7-9, the J gene TRBJ2-7; the D is unclear. This CDR3 comprises 12 residues. V dropped 3 bases and J dropped 3 bases, with 6 bases sitting between them. Germline CDR1 reads SEHNR; CDR2 reads FQNEAQ (reference sequence). The chain's CDR3 is CASSFRHYEQYF. As DNA, the CDR3 is TGTGCCAGCAGCTTTCGCCACTACGAGCAGTACTTC.

The chain couples TRBV4-3 to TRBJ2-1, with 10 bases fitting TRBD1. CDR3 size: 16 residues. J gave up 5 bases and V 0 bases, and 4 bases lay outside the gene matches. Germline lookup yields CDR1 LGHNA and CDR2 YSLEER. The CDR3 reads CASSQDLGTGDNEQFF. The CDR3 DNA is TGCGCCAGCAGCCAAGATCTTGGGACAGGGGACAATGAGCAGTTCTTC.

This clonotype showed up just once. V usage is TRBV6-4 and J usage is TRBJ2-5; D unclear. Trimming left V 4 bases short and J 4 bases short, with 10 bases between. CDR3 size: 13 residues. Per germline, CDR1 MRHNA and CDR2 SNTAGT. CDR3 bases: TGTGCCAGCAGTGGACGGTTTACAGAGACCCAGTACTTC. Residues: CASSGRFTETQYF.

This clonotype showed up many times. The chain couples TRBV7-2 to TRBJ1-2; D is unresolved. CDR3 length: 15 residues. Germline V gene sequence: CDR1 SGHTA, CDR2 FQGNSA. Trimming took off 5 bases at V and 8 bases at J, with 21 bases between the two ends. The CDR3, as DNA: TGTGCCAGCAGCCCAACGACGGGGATATTTGAGGGCTACACCTTC. This encodes CASSPTTGIFEGYTF. The full variable domain, its missing parts supplied by reference TRBV7-2 and TRBJ1-2, is GAGVSQSPSNKVTEKGKDVELRCDPISGHTALYWYRQSLGQGLEFLIYFQGNSAPDKSGLPSDRFSAERTGGSVSTLTIQRTQQEDSAVYLCASSPTTGIFEGYTFGSGTRLTVV.

For this clonotype: The conserved closing phenylalanine or tryptophan is absent in this CDR3, likely reflecting a read error. The chain combines TRBV9 with TRBJ2-6; D is ambiguous. The V and J ends lost 3 bases and 0 bases respectively, with 7 bases between them. Per germline, CDR1 SGDLS and CDR2 YYNGEE. The CDR3 totals 15 residues. DNA for the CDR3: TGTGCCAGCAGCGCAAGTATCTCTGGGGCCAACGTCCTGACTCTC. Protein product: CASSASISGANVLTL.

The V call is TRBV7-2, the J call TRBJ2-4, with D possibly being TRBD1 or TRBD2 (7 bases each). The CDR3 is 17 residues long. The germline V gene encodes CDR1 SGHTA and CDR2 FQGNSA. Trimming pared 5 bases from V and 6 bases from J, leaving 23 bases between. CDR3 sequence (DNA): TGTGCCAGCAGCCCAGGGGGGAGGGGGCGCATTGGAAACATTCAGTACTTC. Amino acids: CASSPGGRGRIGNIQYF.

This clonotype was seen a few times. The gene calls are TRBV5-5 and TRBJ2-7; no definite D call. The CDR3 consists of 13 residues. V was pared by 4 bases and J by 1 base, with 9 bases between. Germline V lookup: CDR1 SGHKS, CDR2 YYEKEE (reference sequence). The CDR3 loop reads CASSIYQSYEQYF. The CDR3, as DNA: TGTGCCAGCAGCATTTACCAGTCCTACGAGCAGTACTTC.

This chain joins TRBV20-1 and TRBJ1-1, with D tentatively TRBD1 (5 bases). V was cut by 1 base and J by 0 bases, with 18 bases left in between. The CDR3 extends over 17 amino acids. Germline assignment: CDR1 DFQATT and CDR2 SNEGSKA (reference sequence). CDR3 in amino acids: CSARAKRGPIVNTEAFF. As DNA, the CDR3 is TGCAGTGCTAGAGCAAAGAGGGGCCCTATTGTGAACACTGAAGCTTTCTTT.